The 11 T cell receptor beta chains in this list originate from one sample, sequenced in a study of T cell changes during pregnancy in multiple sclerosis. The repertoire was sequenced with immunoSEQ multiplex PCR; TCRdb's copy has only in-frame clones and lacks some. The sample records tens of thousands of clones, roughly 92% being singletons. Sample: CD4+ T cells from peripheral blood mononuclear cells, taken after pregnancy. Receptors were obtained from a female donor in good health, enrolled as a control in a pregnancy study.

The chain employs TRBV27 and TRBJ1-2; D possibly corresponds to TRBD1 (6 bases). The CDR3 totals 12 residues. V was pared by 8 bases and J by 7 bases, with 14 bases between. Germline V gene sequence: CDR1 MNHEY, CDR2 SMNVEV (reference sequence). CDR3 sequence: CASGRTVGGYTF. DNA of the CDR3: TGTGCCAGCGGCAGGACAGTTGGTGGCTACACCTTC.

This clone came up a few times. The chain uses TRBV12-5 and TRBJ1-5; 10 bases are a match to TRBD1. The CDR3 has 18 residues. CDR1 and CDR2 (germline): LGHNT, FRNRAP. V lost 2 bases, J lost 1 base, and 8 bases stayed unmatched. This chain's CDR3 is CASGLRQGASVSNQPQHF. DNA of the CDR3: TGTGCTAGTGGTTTGAGACAGGGGGCATCGGTAAGCAATCAGCCCCAGCATTTT.

This sequence joins TRBV11-2 and TRBJ1-1; D gene ambiguous. Germline CDR1 is SGHAT and CDR2 is FQNNGV. Trimming removed 6 bases at V and 1 base at J, with 9 bases between. This CDR3 has 13 amino acids. The CDR3 nucleotides are TGTGCCAGCAGTATAACGAGGAACACTGAAGCTTTCTTT. The encoded protein is CASSITRNTEAFF.

The chain combines TRBV7-8 with TRBJ2-1; D possibly corresponds to TRBD2 (5 bases). Trimming took 1 base from V and 8 from J, leaving 9 bases between them. The CDR3 has 13 residues. The germline gives CDR1 SGHVS, CDR2 FQNEAQ. For the CDR3, the DNA is TGTGCCAGCAGCTTAGTCGCTAGCTATGAGCAGTTCTTC. Residues: CASSLVASYEQFF. Filled out from reference TRBV7-8 and TRBJ2-1, the complete variable domain reads GAGVSQSPRYKVAKRGQDVALRCDPISGHVSLFWYQQALGQGPEFLTYFQNEAQLDKSGLPSDRFFAERPEGSVSTLKIQRTQQEDSAVYLCASSLVASYEQFFGPGTRLTVL.

This clone came up once. The rearrangement links TRBV7-3 to TRBJ2-1; 9 bases map to TRBD2. Germline V gene data show CDR1 as SGHTA and CDR2 as FQGTGA. The CDR3 has 16 residues. V was pared by 5 bases and J by 6 bases, with 11 bases of the junction left unmatched. The CDR3 here is CASSLTGGLAVNEQFF. The CDR3 DNA reads TGTGCCAGCAGCCTCACCGGGGGACTAGCAGTCAATGAGCAGTTCTTC.

The chain has TRBV7-2 and TRBJ2-2, with 13 bases matching TRBD2. V was pared by 4 bases and J by 1 base, with 9 bases of the junction left unmatched. Germline lookup yields CDR1 SGHTA and CDR2 FQGNSA. The CDR3 loop spans 19 amino acids. CDR3 loop: CASSSKTSGRLLNTGELFF. The CDR3 bases are TGTGCCAGCAGCTCCAAGACTAGCGGGAGGCTACTGAACACCGGGGAGCTGTTTTTT.

The rearrangement uses TRBV5-6 and TRBJ1-2, with 8 bases identical to TRBD1. Unmatched junction bases numbered 16, after V lost 4 bases and J lost 2 bases. Germline CDR1 reads SGHDT; CDR2 reads YYEEEE. This CDR3 is 18 amino acids long. In nucleotides, the CDR3 is TGTGCCAGCAGCAGAATAGGCTACAGGGGGTTAACCAACTATGGCTACACCTTC. It codes for CASSRIGYRGLTNYGYTF.

This chain connects TRBV14 to TRBJ2-1, with 12 nucleotides matching TRBD2. Germline CDR1 reads SGHDN; CDR2 reads FVKESK. This CDR3 has 17 amino acids. The V gene end was trimmed by 2 bases and the J gene end by 7 bases; junction bases not matched to a gene: 9. The CDR3 coding sequence is TGTGCCAGCAGCCAACGTATACTAGCGGGAGGACGAAATGAGCAGTTCTTC. Translation gives CASSQRILAGGRNEQFF.

This clone was counted a single time. The V gene is TRBV18, the J gene TRBJ2-1; 7 bases are a match to TRBD2. V dropped 3 bases and J dropped 0; count of bases not matched to a gene: 2. The CDR3 length is 15 residues. Germline CDR1 and CDR2: KGHSH and LQKENI. CDR3 residues: CASSPQRDSYNEQFF. CDR3 nucleotide sequence: TGTGCCAGCTCACCTCAGCGGGACTCCTACAATGAGCAGTTCTTC.

This clone showed up just a few times. The CDR3 region is CATTIQGSGGYTF. CDR3 DNA: TGTGCCACCACCATACAGGGGTCGGGTGGCTACACCTTC. The rearrangement joins TRBV15 to TRBJ1-2; TRBD1 matches at 7 bases. Germline values: CDR1 LNHNV, CDR2 YYDKDF (reference sequence). The CDR3 is 13 residues long. V lost 7 bases and J lost 7; bases outside the gene matches: 9.

V is TRBV27 and J is TRBJ2-1, with TRBD1 identical over 9 bases. Germline lookup yields CDR1 MNHEY and CDR2 SMNVEV (reference sequence). The CDR3 has 16 amino acids. Trimming at V came to 5 bases and at J to 1 base, leaving 6 bases not matched to a gene. The CDR3 loop reads CASSPRQGGSYNEQFF. The CDR3 region has the DNA TGTGCCAGCAGTCCCAGACAGGGGGGTTCCTACAATGAGCAGTTCTTC.